A selection of T cell receptor beta chains follows, all from one sample in a study of regulatory T cells in long-lasting Graves disease. One entry per CDR3 protein, called by TCRdb with MiXCR from the multiplex PCR reads. The table lists hundreds of thousands of distinct CDR3 sequences, 15% to 20% of them singletons. The data were also submitted as part of a second study, on T cells in Graves' hyperthyroidism and ophthalmopathy.

The sequences come from peripheral blood mononuclear cells (PBMCs), collected at new diagnosis, from a patient treated with antithyroid drugs. The receptors shown here come from a woman aged 30 to 39 with Graves disease. CDR3s leave out the opening cysteine and the closing phenylalanine or tryptophan.

TRBV25-1	TRBJ2-3	ASSESGLAGSTDTQY
TRBV20-1	TRBJ2-7	SPKSSYEQY
TRBV18	TRBJ2-1	ASSPLDRNEQF
TRBV20-1	TRBJ1-4	SATSRPAGFSTNEKLF
TRBV28	TRBJ2-5	ASRRPNNLGTQY
TRBV7-9	TRBJ1-1	ASSLGGLAF
TRBV5-1	TRBJ2-1	ASSSRGHEQF
TRBV28	TRBJ1-5	ASSFFRDNQPQH
TRBV28	TRBJ2-1	ASSSKVETVTNEQF
TRBV7-9	TRBJ1-1	ASSLGTGSEAF
TRBV11-2	TRBJ2-7	ASSQGVSAGSYEQY
TRBV28	TRBJ2-7	SSSYSGTYEQY
TRBV6-1	TRBJ1-4	ASGPPGPLNEKLF
TRBV25-1	TRBJ2-4	ASRPTDSAGSKNIQY
TRBV30	TRBJ1-5	AWSVRGKGNQPQH
TRBV9	TRBJ2-5	ASSVGGQLETQY
TRBV29-1	TRBJ2-2	SVGQGPGELF
TRBV28	TRBJ2-6	ASSSGGRFVSGANVLT
TRBV28	TRBJ2-1	ASSPSGRGSYNEQF
TRBV5-1	TRBJ2-7	ASSLIPAGGSYEQY
TRBV5-1	TRBJ2-5	ASSLIVGSLPETQY
TRBV28	TRBJ2-7	ASSPTLGNEQY
TRBV24-1	TRBJ1-2	ATSDSQGFDYGYT
TRBV12-3/TRBV12-4	TRBJ2-7	ASAFSGNSYEQY